The 17 T cell receptor beta chains listed next were all sequenced from one sample in a study of cytomegalovirus exposure and HLA in healthy donors. Measured with immunoSEQ multiplex PCR; TCRdb has only the in-frame clones, and not every one. The sample lists 130,000 to 150,000 clones; almost 90% were seen once. Sequencing was performed on PBMCs. All receptors come from a woman between 18 and 29 years old in good health and CMV-seropositive.

J is TRBJ2-7 and V is TRBV11-2, with TRBD2 matching over 9 bases. The V and J ends lost 5 bases and 3 bases, in that order; junction bases with no gene match: 14. Per the germline V gene, CDR1 is SGHAT and CDR2 is FQNNGV. This CDR3 spans 17 amino acids. The CDR3 DNA is TGTGCCAGCAGCCATTCTCTAGCGGGAACCATAGGCTACGAGCAGTACTTC. This gives the protein CASSHSLAGTIGYEQYF. The full variable domain, rest sourced from reference TRBV11-2 and TRBJ2-7, is EAGVAQSPRYKIIEKRQSVAFWCNPISGHATLYWYQQILGQGPKLLIQFQNNGVVDDSQLPKDRFSAERLKGVDSTLKIQPAKLEDSAVYLCASSHSLAGTIGYEQYFGPGTRLTVT.

This sequence joins TRBV5-1 and TRBJ2-1; tentatively, D is TRBD2 (6 bases). CDR3 length: 12 amino acids. The ends were cut back, 3 bases at V and 8 bases at J, with 9 bases in the middle. CDR1 is SGHRS and CDR2 is YFSETQ in the germline V gene. The CDR3 loop reads CASSSTGDEQFF. CDR3 DNA sequence: TGCGCCAGCAGCTCGACGGGGGATGAGCAGTTCTTC.

The V and J genes are TRBV7-3 and TRBJ1-2, with a tentative D call TRBD1 (5 bases). V dropped 2 bases and J dropped 6 bases, with 10 bases sitting between them. The CDR3 extends over 13 amino acids. CDR1 is SGHTA and CDR2 is FQGTGA in the germline V gene. CDR3 amino acids: CASSLGQGNGYTF. DNA for the CDR3: TGTGCCAGCAGCTTAGGCCAGGGAAATGGCTACACCTTC.

The gene calls are TRBV5-4 and TRBJ2-1; 8 bases are shared with TRBD2. Looked up from germline, CDR1 is SGHNT and CDR2 is YYREEE (reference sequence). This CDR3 contains 15 residues. The V segment lost 3 bases and the J segment 2 bases; nucleotides outside the gene matches: 4. CDR3 bases: TGTGCCAGCAGCTGGAAGCGGGAGACCTACAATGAGCAGTTCTTC. It is translated as CASSWKRETYNEQFF.

The gene calls are TRBV11-3 and TRBJ2-1, with 7 bases aligning to TRBD1. The CDR3 is made up of 15 amino acids. CDR1 is SGHNT, CDR2 YENEEA, per germline. Trimming cost V 4 bases and J 6 bases; bases outside gene matches: 9. The CDR3 here is CASSYRDSRVNEQFF. CDR3 nucleotide sequence: TGTGCCAGCAGCTACCGGGACAGTCGTGTCAATGAGCAGTTCTTC.

V usage is TRBV7-3 and J usage is TRBJ1-4; D uncertain. CDR1 SGHTA and CDR2 FQGTGA come from the germline V gene. The CDR3 runs 13 residues. Trimming shortened V by 6 bases and J by 2 bases, and 7 bases separated the two germline ends. CDR3 residues: CASRDFTNEKLFF. The DNA for the CDR3 is TGTGCCAGCAGGGACTTCACTAATGAAAAACTGTTTTTT.

V is TRBV10-1 and J is TRBJ2-5, with D perhaps matching TRBD2 (5 bases). In germline, CDR1 is WNHNN, CDR2 SYGVQD (reference sequence). Trimming shortened V by 0 bases and J by 2 bases, and 7 bases separated the two germline ends. The CDR3 covers 14 residues. The CDR3 DNA reads as TGCGCCAGCAGTGAGTCCCGGGGACAAGAGACCCAGTACTTC. Translating gives CASSESRGQETQYF.

The chain couples TRBV7-2 to TRBJ2-4, with 12 bases aligning to TRBD2. V trimming: 0 bases; J trimming: 7 bases; junction bases outside the gene matches: 7. Germline values: CDR1 SGHTA, CDR2 FQGNSA. The CDR3 spans 17 residues. CDR3 DNA: TGTGCCAGCAGCTTAGCGGTCCGGACTAGCGGGGTGAACATTCAGTACTTC. It yields the protein CASSLAVRTSGVNIQYF. The variable domain in full, with the rest retrieved from reference TRBV7-2 and TRBJ2-4, is GAGVSQSPSNKVTEKGKDVELRCDPISGHTALYWYRQSLGQGLEFLIYFQGNSAPDKSGLPSDRFSAERTGGSVSTLTIQRTQQEDSAVYLCASSLAVRTSGVNIQYFGAGTRLSVL.

The CDR3 is CASSEDRGDEQYF. The CDR3 DNA follows: TGTGCCAGCAGCGAAGACAGGGGGGACGAGCAGTACTTC. This rearrangement joins TRBV5-4 to TRBJ2-7; TRBD1 matches at 9 bases. After removal of 4 bases from V and 5 bases from J, the junction contained 4 bases not matched to a gene. Looked up from germline, CDR1 is SGHNT and CDR2 is YYREEE (reference sequence). The CDR3 consists of 13 residues.

This clone appeared once. V is TRBV28 and J is TRBJ1-2; TRBD1 matches at 7 bases. The CDR3 covers 15 residues. The junction had 9 bases not matched to a gene; V was cut back by 6 bases and J by 2 bases. Germline V CDR1 and CDR2: MDHEN, SYDVKM. The CDR3 loop reads CASRQTGRENYGYTF. The CDR3 bases are TGTGCCAGCAGGCAGACAGGGAGAGAGAACTATGGCTACACCTTC.

The chain joins TRBV25-1 to TRBJ2-7; 8 bases fit TRBD2. Germline loops: CDR1 MGHDK, CDR2 SYGVNS. The CDR3 loop spans 13 amino acids. The junction had 3 bases not matched to a gene; V was cut back by 4 bases and J by 4 bases. This CDR3 reads CASSVPSGYEQYF. CDR3 nucleotides: TGTGCCAGCAGTGTGCCTAGCGGGTACGAGCAGTACTTC.

This chain connects TRBV27 to TRBJ1-2, with 9 bases lining up with TRBD1. Germline lookup yields CDR1 MNHEY and CDR2 SMNVEV (reference sequence). After removal of 7 bases from V and 8 bases from J, the junction contained 14 bases not matched to a gene. There are 15 residues in the CDR3. CDR3 nucleotide sequence: TGTGCCAGCACCCTATCCGGGACAGGGAAAGGAGGCTACACCTTC. It specifies CASTLSGTGKGGYTF.

This chain connects TRBV27 to TRBJ2-7; a possible D gene is TRBD2 (5 bases). Per the germline V gene, CDR1 is MNHEY and CDR2 is SMNVEV (reference sequence). V was trimmed by 8 bases and J by 0 bases, leaving 11 bases between them. CDR3 length equals 13 residues. In DNA, the CDR3 is TGTGCCAGCCGGGGAGACCTCTCCTACGAGCAGTACTTC. Its protein is CASRGDLSYEQYF.

This clone was found once. This sequence joins TRBV11-2 and TRBJ1-4; D perhaps matches TRBD1 (6 bases). The CDR3 is made up of 14 amino acids. With 4 bases removed from V and 7 bases from J, the gap between germline ends came to 13 bases. CDR1 and CDR2 from the germline V gene are SGHAT and FQNNGV. The CDR3 coding sequence is TGTGCCAGCAGCTCCAGGGGAAGGATTGAAAAACTGTTTTTT. This translates into CASSSRGRIEKLFF.

This chain's CDR3 is CASSIQGTYSNQPQHF. The CDR3 DNA sequence: TGTGCCAGTAGTATCCAGGGCACCTATAGCAATCAGCCCCAGCATTTT. The chain couples TRBV19 to TRBJ1-5; TRBD1 might be the D (5 bases). Trimming took 3 bases from V and 0 from J, leaving 12 bases between them. The germline V gene has CDR1 LNHDA and CDR2 SQIVND (reference sequence). This CDR3 is built from 16 residues.

The chain employs TRBV7-9 and TRBJ1-2, with 7 bases that match TRBD1. The CDR3 sequence is 17 residues long. V shed 1 base and J 7 bases; nucleotides not matched to a gene: 15. CDR1 SEHNR and CDR2 FQNEAQ come from the germline V gene (reference sequence). CDR3 bases: TGTGCCAGCAGCTTAGGGGACAGCCGCAGGTTATTTCGTGGCTACACCTTC. Translation gives CASSLGDSRRLFRGYTF. Looking up the rest from reference TRBV7-9 and TRBJ1-2 gives the full variable domain: DTGVSQNPRHKITKRGQNVTFRCDPISEHNRLYWYRQTLGQGPEFLTYFQNEAQLEKSRLLSDRFSAERPKGSFSTLEIQRTEQGDSAMYLCASSLGDSRRLFRGYTFGSGTRLTVV.

The genes are TRBV6-5 and TRBJ2-7, with 7 bases lining up with TRBD2. Germline values: CDR1 MNHEY, CDR2 SVGAGI. V was clipped by 6 bases and J by 0 bases; unmatched bases: 8. This CDR3 has 15 residues. Here the CDR3 reads CASRLSSGSSYEQYF. CDR3 coding DNA: TGTGCCAGCAGGCTCTCTAGCGGCAGCTCCTACGAGCAGTACTTC.